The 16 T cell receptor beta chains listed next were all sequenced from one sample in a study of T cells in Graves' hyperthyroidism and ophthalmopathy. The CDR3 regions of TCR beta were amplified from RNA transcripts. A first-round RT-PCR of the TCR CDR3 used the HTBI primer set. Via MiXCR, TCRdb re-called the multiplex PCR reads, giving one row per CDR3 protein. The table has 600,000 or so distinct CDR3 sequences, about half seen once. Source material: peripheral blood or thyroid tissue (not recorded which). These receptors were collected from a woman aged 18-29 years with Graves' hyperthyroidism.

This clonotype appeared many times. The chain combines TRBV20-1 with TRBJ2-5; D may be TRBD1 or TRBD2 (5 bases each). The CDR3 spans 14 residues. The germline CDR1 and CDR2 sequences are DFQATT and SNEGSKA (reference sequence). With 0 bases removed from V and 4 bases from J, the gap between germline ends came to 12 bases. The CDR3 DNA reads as TGCAGTGCTAGAGATAGAGGGGCAGCAGAGACCCAGTACTTC. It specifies CSARDRGAAETQYF.

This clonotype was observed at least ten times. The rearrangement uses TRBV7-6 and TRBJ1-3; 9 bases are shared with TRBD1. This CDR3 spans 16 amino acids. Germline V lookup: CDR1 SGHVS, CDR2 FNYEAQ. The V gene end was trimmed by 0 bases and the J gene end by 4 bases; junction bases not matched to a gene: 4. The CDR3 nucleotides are TGTGCCAGCAGCTTAGCCGGACAGGGGACCGGAAACACCATATATTTT. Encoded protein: CASSLAGQGTGNTIYF. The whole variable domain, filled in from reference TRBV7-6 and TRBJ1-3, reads GAGVSQSPRYKVTKRGQDVALRCDPISGHVSLYWYRQALGQGPEFLTYFNYEAQQDKSGLPNDRFSAERPEGSISTLTIQRTEQRDSAMYRCASSLAGQGTGNTIYFGEGSWLTVV.

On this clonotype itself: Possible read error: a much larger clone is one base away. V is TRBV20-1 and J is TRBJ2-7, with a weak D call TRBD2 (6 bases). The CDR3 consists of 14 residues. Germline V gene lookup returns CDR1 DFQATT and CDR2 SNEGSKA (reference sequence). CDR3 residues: CSAKGTSFSSEQYF. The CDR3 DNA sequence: TGCAGTGCTAAAGGGACTTCTTTCTCCTCCGAGCAGTACTTC.

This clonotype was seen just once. CDR3 protein: CASRPRDTQYF. The CDR3 coding sequence is TGTGCCAGCAGGCCCCGGGATACGCAGTATTTT. This chain links TRBV9 with TRBJ2-3, with D hard to call. Germline V CDR1 and CDR2: SGDLS, YYNGEE. V lost 5 bases to trimming and J lost 6 bases, with 7 bases between them. The CDR3 length is 11 residues.

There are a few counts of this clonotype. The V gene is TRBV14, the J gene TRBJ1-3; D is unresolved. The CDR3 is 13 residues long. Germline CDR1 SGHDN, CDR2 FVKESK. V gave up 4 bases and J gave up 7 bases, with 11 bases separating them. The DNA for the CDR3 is TGTGCCAGCAGCCCTAACCGCTTGAACACCATATATTTT. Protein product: CASSPNRLNTIYF.

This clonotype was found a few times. The chain's CDR3 is CAILRFPYGYTF. The CDR3 DNA reads TGTGCCATTCTAAGGTTTCCTTATGGCTACACCTTC. The rearrangement links TRBV2 to TRBJ1-2; D not resolved. The CDR3 has 12 amino acids. Trimming shortened V by 10 bases and J by 5 bases, and 14 bases separated the two germline ends. Germline-derived CDR1 and CDR2 are SNHLY and FYNNEI.

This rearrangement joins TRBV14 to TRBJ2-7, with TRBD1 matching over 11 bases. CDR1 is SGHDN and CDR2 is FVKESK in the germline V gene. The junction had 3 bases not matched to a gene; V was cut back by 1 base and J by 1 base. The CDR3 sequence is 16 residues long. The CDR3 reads CASSQGTGGWSYEQYF. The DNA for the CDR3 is TGTGCCAGCAGCCAAGGGACAGGGGGCTGGTCCTACGAGCAGTACTTC.

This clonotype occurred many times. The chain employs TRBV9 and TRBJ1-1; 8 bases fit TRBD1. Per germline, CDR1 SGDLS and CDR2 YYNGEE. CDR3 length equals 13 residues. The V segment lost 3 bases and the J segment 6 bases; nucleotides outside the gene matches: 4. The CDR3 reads CASSGGTGAEAFF. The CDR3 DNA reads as TGTGCCAGCAGCGGAGGGACAGGAGCTGAAGCTTTCTTT.

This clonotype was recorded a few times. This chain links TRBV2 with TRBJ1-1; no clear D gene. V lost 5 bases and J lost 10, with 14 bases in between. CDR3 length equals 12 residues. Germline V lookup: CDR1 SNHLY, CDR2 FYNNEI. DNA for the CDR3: TGTGCCAGCAGTTCGCTCAATGGGGTAGCTTTCTTT. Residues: CASSSLNGVAFF.

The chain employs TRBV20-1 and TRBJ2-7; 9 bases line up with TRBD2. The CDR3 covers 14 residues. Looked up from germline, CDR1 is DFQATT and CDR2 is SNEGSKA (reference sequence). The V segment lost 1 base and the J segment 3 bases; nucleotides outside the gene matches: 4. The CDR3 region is CSARGLAGNYEQYF. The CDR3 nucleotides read TGCAGTGCTAGAGGGCTAGCGGGGAACTACGAGCAGTACTTC.

The CDR3: CASGLIDRANSPLHF. The CDR3 DNA sequence: TGTGCTAGTGGTTTGATTGACCGAGCTAATTCACCCCTCCACTTT. The V gene is TRBV25-1, the J gene TRBJ1-6; D gene unclear. The CDR3 runs to 15 residues. Per germline, CDR1 MGHDK and CDR2 SYGVNS.

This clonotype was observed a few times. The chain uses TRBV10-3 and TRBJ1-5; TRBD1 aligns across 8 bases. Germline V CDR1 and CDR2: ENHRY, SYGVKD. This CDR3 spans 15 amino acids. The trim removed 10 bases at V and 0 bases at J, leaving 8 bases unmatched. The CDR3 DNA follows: TGTGCCAGCAGAGAGACAGGGGATAGCAATCAGCCCCAGCATTTT. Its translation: CASRETGDSNQPQHF.

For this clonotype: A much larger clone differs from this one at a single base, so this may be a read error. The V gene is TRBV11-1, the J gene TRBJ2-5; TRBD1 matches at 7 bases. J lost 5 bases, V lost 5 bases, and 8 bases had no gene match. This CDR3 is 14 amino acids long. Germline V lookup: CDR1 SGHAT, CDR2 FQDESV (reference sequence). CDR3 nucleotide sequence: TGTGCCAGCAGCCCCCCCGGGACAGCGGAGACCCAGTACTTC. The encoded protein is CASSPPGTAETQYF.

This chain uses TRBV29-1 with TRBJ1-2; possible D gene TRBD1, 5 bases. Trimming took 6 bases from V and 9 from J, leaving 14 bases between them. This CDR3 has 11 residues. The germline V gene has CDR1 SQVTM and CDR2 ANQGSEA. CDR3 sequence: CSVRDDTRYTF. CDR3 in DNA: TGCAGCGTGCGGGACGACACCCGCTACACCTTC.

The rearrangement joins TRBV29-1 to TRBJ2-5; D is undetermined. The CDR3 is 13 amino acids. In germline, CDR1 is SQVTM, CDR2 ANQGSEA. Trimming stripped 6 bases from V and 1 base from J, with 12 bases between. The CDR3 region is CSVASPSQETQYF. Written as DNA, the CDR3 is TGCAGCGTCGCGTCCCCGAGCCAAGAGACCCAGTACTTC.

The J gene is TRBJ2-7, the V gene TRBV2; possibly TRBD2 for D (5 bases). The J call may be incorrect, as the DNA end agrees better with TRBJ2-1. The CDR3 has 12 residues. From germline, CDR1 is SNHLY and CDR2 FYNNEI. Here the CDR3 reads CASSKSGNEQFF. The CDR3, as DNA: TGTGCCAGCAGCAAGTCGGGAAATGAGCAGTTCTTC.